These T cell receptor beta chains were read from a single sample in a study of graft-versus-host responses after intestinal transplantation. Their target antigens are unknown. Generated by immunoSEQ multiplex PCR, the TCRdb table keeps only in-frame clones and is missing some. This repertoire shows tens of thousands of clones, around 90% found once; its top ten account for about 2.6%. The source material was unstimulated CD4+ T cells sorted from spleen or lymph node cells, sampled before transplant. These receptors all stem from a human donor who was the organ donor for an intestinal transplant. Each CDR3 is given with its conserved first and last residue. The order of the fields is V gene, CDR3 protein.

TRBV29-1	CSVEGQGNEQFF
TRBV7-9	CASSLGDRERDTEAFF
TRBV29-1	CSVEDSSYEQYF
TRBV30	CARARGPSYEQYF
TRBV5-5	CASRTSGRTSYNEQFF
TRBV12-5	CASGLGTGGKGYNEQFF
TRBV19	CASSPSSGLAGVYSYEQYF
TRBV9	CASSVASVNNEQFF
TRBV30	CALDLPSTDTQYF
TRBV5-1	CASTPLAGGSYNEQFF
TRBV7-9	CASSLWGGDRGHEQYF
TRBV7-2	CASSLLAGADTQYF
TRBV6-5	CASSHTGTSNQPQHF
TRBV6-4	CASSVRSTSGYNEQFF
TRBV28	CASSLIGEGSYEQYF
TRBV28	CASSPQGKGRSEAFF